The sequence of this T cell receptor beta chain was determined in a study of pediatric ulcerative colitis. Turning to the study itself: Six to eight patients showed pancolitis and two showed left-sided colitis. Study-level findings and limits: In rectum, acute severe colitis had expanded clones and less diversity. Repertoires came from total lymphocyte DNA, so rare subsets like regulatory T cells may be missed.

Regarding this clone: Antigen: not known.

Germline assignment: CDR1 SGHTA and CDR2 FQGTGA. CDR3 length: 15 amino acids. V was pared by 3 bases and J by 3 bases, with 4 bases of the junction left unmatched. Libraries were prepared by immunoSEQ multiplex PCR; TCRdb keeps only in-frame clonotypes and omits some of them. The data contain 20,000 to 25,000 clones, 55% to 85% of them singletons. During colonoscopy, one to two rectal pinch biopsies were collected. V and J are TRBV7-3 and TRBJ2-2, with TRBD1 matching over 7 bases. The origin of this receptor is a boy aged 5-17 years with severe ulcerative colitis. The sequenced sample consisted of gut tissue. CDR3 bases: TGTGCCAGCAGCTTGACAGGGATGGACACCGGGGAGCTGTTTTTT. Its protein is CASSLTGMDTGELFF.